What follows describes a single TCR beta chain. This specimen comes from a study of resident and recirculating memory T cells in vitiligo. Sequencing used immunoSEQ multiplex PCR; TCRdb keeps in-frame clones, though not all of them. This table has tens of thousands of clones, under 95% appearing once. Patients who had received treatment within the previous three months were excluded. There are 12 residues in the CDR3. CDR1 is LGHNA, CDR2 YSLEER, per germline. V was shortened by 0 bases and J by 9 bases, with 6 bases between the two germline ends. The origin of this receptor is a male donor with vitiligo. Sequenced sample: blood. The chain links TRBV4-3 to TRBJ2-1; D ambiguous. CDR3 amino acids: CASSQERGEQFF. CDR3 coding DNA: TGCGCCAGCAGCCAAGAACGAGGTGAGCAGTTCTTC.